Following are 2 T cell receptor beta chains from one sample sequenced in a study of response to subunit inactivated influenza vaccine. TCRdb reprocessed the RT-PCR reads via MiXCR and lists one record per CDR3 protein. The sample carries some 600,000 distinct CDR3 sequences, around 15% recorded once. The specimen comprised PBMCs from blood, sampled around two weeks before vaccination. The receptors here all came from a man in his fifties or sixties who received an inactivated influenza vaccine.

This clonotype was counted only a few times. The CDR3 nucleotides read TGCAGTGCTAGAGGGCCTAATCAGCCCCAGCATTTT. Its protein product is CSARGPNQPQHF. This chain connects TRBV20-1 to TRBJ1-5; D remains ambiguous. Germline-derived CDR1 and CDR2 are DFQATT and SNEGSKA (reference sequence). Trimming removed 1 base at V and 4 bases at J, with 5 bases between. The CDR3 spans 12 residues.

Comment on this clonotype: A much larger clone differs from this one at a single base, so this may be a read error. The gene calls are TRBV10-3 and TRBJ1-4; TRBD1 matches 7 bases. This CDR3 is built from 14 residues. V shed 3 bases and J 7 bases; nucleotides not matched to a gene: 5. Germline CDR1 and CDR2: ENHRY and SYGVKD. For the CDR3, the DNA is TGTGCCATCAGTGATGACAGGGACCGTGAAAAACTGTTTTTT. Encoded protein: CAISDDRDREKLFF.